The 6 T cell receptor beta chains presented below share a single source sample, sequenced in a study of cytomegalovirus exposure and HLA in healthy donors. Vbeta (60) and Jbeta (13) primers were used in the PCR. Sequencing used immunoSEQ multiplex PCR; TCRdb keeps in-frame clones, though not all of them. The table includes around 130,000 clones, 6.5% to 9.5% detected once. Sequenced: PBMCs. These receptors came from a man in his forties in good health and CMV-seronegative.

This clone showed up just a few times. The gene calls are TRBV30 and TRBJ1-1, with D tentatively TRBD1 (6 bases). CDR1 is GTSNPN and CDR2 is SVGIG in the germline V gene (reference sequence). The CDR3 loop spans 13 amino acids. V shed 1 base and J shed 3 bases, with 9 bases lying between them. CDR3 nucleotide sequence: TGTGCCTGGAGTGCAGGGGCGGACACTGAAGCTTTCTTT. This gives the protein CAWSAGADTEAFF.

The gene calls are TRBV6-6 and TRBJ2-7, with 8 nucleotides matching TRBD1. Germline lookup yields CDR1 MNHNY and CDR2 SVGAGI (reference sequence). With 7 bases clipped from V and 5 bases from J, the junction kept 10 bases outside the gene matches. The CDR3 is made up of 14 amino acids. In DNA form, the CDR3 reads TGTGCCAGCATCCCGGGACAGGCTCGTCACGAGCAGTACTTC. Encoded protein: CASIPGQARHEQYF.

This clone turned up a few times. The CDR3 here is CASSTSGGAKGTQYF. In nucleotides, the CDR3 is TGTGCCAGTAGCACTAGCGGGGGCGCCAAAGGGACCCAGTACTTC. The V call is TRBV19, the J call TRBJ2-5, with 11 nucleotides matching TRBD2. Germline loops: CDR1 LNHDA, CDR2 SQIVND (reference sequence). The CDR3 runs to 15 residues. V lost 6 bases, J lost 7 bases, and 10 bases stayed unmatched.

CDR3 residues: CASSLAGTSGTGELFF. The CDR3, as DNA: TGCGCCAGCAGCTTGGCCGGGACTAGCGGCACCGGGGAGCTGTTTTTT. This sequence joins TRBV5-1 and TRBJ2-2, with TRBD2 matching over 11 bases. Germline loops: CDR1 SGHRS, CDR2 YFSETQ. This CDR3 has 16 amino acids. The ends lost 0 bases at V and 4 bases at J; junction bases unmatched: 2.

There are a few counts of this clone. The gene calls are TRBV29-1 and TRBJ2-2, with D perhaps matching TRBD1 (6 bases). Germline CDR1 and CDR2: SQVTM and ANQGSEA. V was pared by 3 bases and J by 0 bases, with 11 bases between. There are 15 residues in the CDR3. The CDR3 region is CSVDSAGANTGELFF. The DNA for the CDR3 is TGCAGCGTTGATTCGGCAGGGGCGAACACCGGGGAGCTGTTTTTT.

The chain is built from TRBV6-1 and TRBJ1-1, with 11 nucleotides matching TRBD1. The CDR3 consists of 13 residues. Looked up from germline, CDR1 is MNHNS and CDR2 is SASEGT. With 8 bases clipped from V and 3 bases from J, the junction kept 2 bases outside the gene matches. CDR3 sequence: CASPGQGDTEAFF. The CDR3, as DNA: TGTGCCAGCCCGGGACAGGGGGACACTGAAGCTTTCTTT.